The rows below give T cell receptor beta chains drawn from one sample of a study of blood T cell repertoires in COVID-19. Profiled with immunoSEQ multiplex PCR; TCRdb holds only in-frame clones, not every one. The data contain about 230,000 clones, roughly 89% of them singletons. The sequenced material came from PBMCs or T cells enriched from blood (not recorded which). Receptor source: a woman aged 30 to 39 with acute COVID-19. The CDR3 runs from the conserved cysteine through the conserved F or W. A D gene is named only where the DNA matches it firmly. Clone size is not always given. Where it is, it says once, few, many or a class for expanded clones.

D gene,J gene,V gene,clone size,CDR3 protein,CDR3 DNA
TRBD1,TRBJ2-4,TRBV5-5,.,CASSYDRVGAKNIQYF,TGTGCCAGCAGCTATGACAGGGTTGGGGCCAAAAACATTCAGTACTTC
.,TRBJ1-6,TRBV18,.,CASSPPPSPDSPLHF,TGTGCCAGCTCACCACCCCCCTCACCGGATTCACCCCTCCACTTT
.,TRBJ1-5,TRBV7-3,few,CASSLGLNQPQHF,TGTGCCAGCAGCTTAGGGCTCAATCAGCCCCAGCATTTT
.,TRBJ2-2,TRBV3-1/TRBV3-2,.,CASSLPAGGGELFF,TGTGCCAGCAGCCTCCCCGCCGGGGGCGGGGAGCTGTTTTTT
TRBD1,TRBJ2-3,TRBV9,.,CASSTRTGGVTDTQYF,TGTGCCAGCAGCACCCGGACAGGGGGCGTAACAGATACGCAGTATTTT
.,TRBJ1-4,TRBV5-1,.,CASSAGSKGEKLFF,TGCGCCAGCAGCGCGGGGTCAAAGGGCGAAAAACTGTTTTTT
.,TRBJ2-1,TRBV7-8,.,CASSLAGMVSRSYNEQFF,TGTGCCAGCAGCTTAGCCGGGATGGTGTCTCGCTCCTACAATGAGCAGTTCTTC
.,TRBJ1-2,TRBV28,.,CASRLSGASGYTF,TGTGCCAGCAGACTTTCGGGTGCCAGTGGCTACACCTTC
TRBD2,TRBJ2-1,TRBV3-1/TRBV3-2,.,CASSQAIAGGFDEQFF,TGTGCCAGCAGCCAAGCGATAGCGGGGGGGTTCGATGAGCAGTTCTTC
TRBD1,TRBJ1-5,TRBV30,.,CAWGAGQAFNQPQHF,TGTGCCTGGGGGGCCGGACAGGCCTTCAATCAGCCCCAGCATTTT
TRBD2,TRBJ2-7,TRBV11-2,.,CASSLRTSGLHEQYF,TGTGCCAGCAGCTTAAGAACTAGCGGGTTGCACGAGCAGTACTTC
TRBD1,TRBJ1-6,TRBV7-2,.,CASSTQGALSNSPLHF,TGTGCCAGCAGCACACAGGGGGCGCTTTCGAATTCACCCCTCCACTTT
.,TRBJ2-2,TRBV6-5,.,CASSTREAGELFF,TGTGCCAGCAGTACGAGGGAGGCCGGGGAGCTGTTTTTT
TRBD1,TRBJ1-2,TRBV28,many,CASKTGSGGYTF,TGTGCCAGCAAGACAGGGAGTGGAGGCTACACCTTC
TRBD2,TRBJ2-5,TRBV2,.,CASRPGLAGFQETQYF,TGTGCCAGCAGACCGGGACTAGCGGGGTTCCAAGAGACCCAGTACTTC
.,TRBJ1-5,TRBV5-6,.,CASSRKSSNQPQHF,TGTGCCAGCAGCCGAAAGAGTAGCAATCAGCCCCAGCATTTT
TRBD1,TRBJ2-7,TRBV4-3,once,CASSQDWTGREQYF,TGCGCCAGCAGCCAAGATTGGACAGGGCGCGAGCAGTACTTC